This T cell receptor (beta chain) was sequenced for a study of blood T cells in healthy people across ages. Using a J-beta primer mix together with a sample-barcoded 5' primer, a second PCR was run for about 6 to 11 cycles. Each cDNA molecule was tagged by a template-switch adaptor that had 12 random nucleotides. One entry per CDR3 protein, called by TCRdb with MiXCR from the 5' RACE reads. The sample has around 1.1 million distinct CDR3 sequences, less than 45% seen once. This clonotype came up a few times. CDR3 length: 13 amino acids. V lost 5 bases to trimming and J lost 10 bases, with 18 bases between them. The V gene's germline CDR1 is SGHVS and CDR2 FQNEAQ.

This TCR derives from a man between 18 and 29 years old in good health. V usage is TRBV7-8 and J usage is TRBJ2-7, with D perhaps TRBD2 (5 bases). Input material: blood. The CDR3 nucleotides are TGTGCCAGCAGCCCCCACTACGAGCCGGGACAGTACTTC. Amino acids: CASSPHYEPGQYF.